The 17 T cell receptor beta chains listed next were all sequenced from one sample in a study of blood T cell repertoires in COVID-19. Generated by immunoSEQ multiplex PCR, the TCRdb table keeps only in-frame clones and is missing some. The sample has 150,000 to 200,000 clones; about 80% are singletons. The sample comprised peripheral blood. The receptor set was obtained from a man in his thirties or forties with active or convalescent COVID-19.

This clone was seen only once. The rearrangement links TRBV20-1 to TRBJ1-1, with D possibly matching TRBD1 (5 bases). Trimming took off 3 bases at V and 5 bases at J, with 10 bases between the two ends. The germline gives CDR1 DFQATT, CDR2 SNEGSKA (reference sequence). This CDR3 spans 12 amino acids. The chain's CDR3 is CSASSGPTEAFF. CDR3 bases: TGCAGTGCTAGTTCAGGGCCAACTGAAGCTTTCTTT.

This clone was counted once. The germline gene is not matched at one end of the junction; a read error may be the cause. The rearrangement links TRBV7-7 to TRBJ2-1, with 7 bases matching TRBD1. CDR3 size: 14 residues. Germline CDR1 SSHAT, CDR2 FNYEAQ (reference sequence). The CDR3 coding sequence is TGTGCTAGCAGCGTCGACAGGGCAAGCAGTGAGCAGTTCTTC. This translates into CASSVDRASSEQFF.

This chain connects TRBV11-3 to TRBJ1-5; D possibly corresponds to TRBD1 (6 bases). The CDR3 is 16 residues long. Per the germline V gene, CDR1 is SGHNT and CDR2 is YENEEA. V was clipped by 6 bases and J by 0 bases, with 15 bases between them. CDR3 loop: CASRTQGRYSNQPQHF. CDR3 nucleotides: TGTGCCAGCAGGACCCAGGGGCGTTATAGCAATCAGCCCCAGCATTTT.

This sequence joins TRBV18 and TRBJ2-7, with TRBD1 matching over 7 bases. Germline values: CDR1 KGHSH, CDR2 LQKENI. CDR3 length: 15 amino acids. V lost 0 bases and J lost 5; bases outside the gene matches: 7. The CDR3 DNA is TGTGCCAGCTCACCACCGGCAGGGGGATTCAACGAGCAGTACGTC. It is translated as CASSPPAGGFNEQYV.

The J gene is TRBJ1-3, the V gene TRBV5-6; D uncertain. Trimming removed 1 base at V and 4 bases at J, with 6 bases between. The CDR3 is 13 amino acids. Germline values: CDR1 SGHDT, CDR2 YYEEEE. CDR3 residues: CASSLRLGNTIYF. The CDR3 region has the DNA TGTGCCAGCAGCTTGCGTTTGGGAAACACCATATATTTT.

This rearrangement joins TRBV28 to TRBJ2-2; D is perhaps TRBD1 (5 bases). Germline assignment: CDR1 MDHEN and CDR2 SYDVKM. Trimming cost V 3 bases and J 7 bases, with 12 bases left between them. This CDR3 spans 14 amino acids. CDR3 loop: CASSLGLRVGELFF. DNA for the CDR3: TGTGCCAGCAGTTTGGGGCTCCGCGTCGGGGAGCTGTTTTTT.

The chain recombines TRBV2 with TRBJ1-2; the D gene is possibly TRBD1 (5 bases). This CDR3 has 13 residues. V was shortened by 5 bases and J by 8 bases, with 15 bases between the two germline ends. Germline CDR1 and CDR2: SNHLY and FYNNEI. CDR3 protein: CASSPGNLGGYTF. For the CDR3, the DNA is TGTGCCAGCAGTCCAGGGAATCTAGGAGGCTACACCTTC.

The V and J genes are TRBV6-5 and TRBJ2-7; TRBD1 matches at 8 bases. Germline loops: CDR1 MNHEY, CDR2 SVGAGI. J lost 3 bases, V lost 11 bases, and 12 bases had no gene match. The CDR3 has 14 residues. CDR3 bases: TGTGCCGGGACGAGAGGACAGGGACTCTACGAGCAGTACTTC. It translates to CAGTRGQGLYEQYF.

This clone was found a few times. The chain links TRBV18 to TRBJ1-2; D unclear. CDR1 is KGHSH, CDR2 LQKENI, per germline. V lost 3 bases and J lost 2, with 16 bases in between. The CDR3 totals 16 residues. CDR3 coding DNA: TGTGCCAGCTCACCCGGACTCGAGAAGGAGAACTATGGCTACACCTTC. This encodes CASSPGLEKENYGYTF.

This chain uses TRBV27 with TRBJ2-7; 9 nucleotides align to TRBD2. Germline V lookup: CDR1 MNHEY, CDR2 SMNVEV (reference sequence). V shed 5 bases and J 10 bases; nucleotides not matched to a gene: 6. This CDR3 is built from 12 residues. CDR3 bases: TGTGCCAGCAGTCCGGGACTAGCAATCCAGTACTTC. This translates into CASSPGLAIQYF.

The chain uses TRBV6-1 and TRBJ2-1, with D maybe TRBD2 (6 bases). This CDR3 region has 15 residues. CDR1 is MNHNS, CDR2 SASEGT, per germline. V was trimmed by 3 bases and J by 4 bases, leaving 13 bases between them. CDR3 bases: TGTGCCAGCAGTGATGGGGACTTTATGTACAATGAGCAGTTCTTC. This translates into CASSDGDFMYNEQFF.

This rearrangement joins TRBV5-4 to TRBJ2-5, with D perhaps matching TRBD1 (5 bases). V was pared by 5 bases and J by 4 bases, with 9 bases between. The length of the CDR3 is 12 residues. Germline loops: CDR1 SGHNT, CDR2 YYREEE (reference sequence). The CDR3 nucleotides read TGTGCCAGCAGGGATAGGGGAGAGACCCAGTACTTC. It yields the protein CASRDRGETQYF.

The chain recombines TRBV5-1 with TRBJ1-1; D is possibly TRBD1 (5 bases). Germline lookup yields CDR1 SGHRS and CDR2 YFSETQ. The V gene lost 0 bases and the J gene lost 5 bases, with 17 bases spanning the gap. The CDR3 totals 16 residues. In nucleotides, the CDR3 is TGCGCCAGCAGCTTGGACGGACTAGGGGTAGGGACTGAAGCTTTCTTT. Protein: CASSLDGLGVGTEAFF.

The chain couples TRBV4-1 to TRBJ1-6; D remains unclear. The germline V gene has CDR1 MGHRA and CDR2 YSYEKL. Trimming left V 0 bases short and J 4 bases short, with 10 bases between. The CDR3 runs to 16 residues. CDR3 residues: CASSQDMEGYNSPLHF. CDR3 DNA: TGCGCCAGCAGCCAAGATATGGAGGGATATAATTCACCCCTCCACTTT.

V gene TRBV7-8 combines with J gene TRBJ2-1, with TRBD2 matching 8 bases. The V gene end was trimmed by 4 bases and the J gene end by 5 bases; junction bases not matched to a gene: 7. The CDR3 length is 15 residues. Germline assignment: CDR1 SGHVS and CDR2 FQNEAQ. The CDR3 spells CASSSGLARDNEQFF. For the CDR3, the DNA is TGTGCCAGCAGCTCTGGACTAGCCAGAGACAATGAGCAGTTCTTC.

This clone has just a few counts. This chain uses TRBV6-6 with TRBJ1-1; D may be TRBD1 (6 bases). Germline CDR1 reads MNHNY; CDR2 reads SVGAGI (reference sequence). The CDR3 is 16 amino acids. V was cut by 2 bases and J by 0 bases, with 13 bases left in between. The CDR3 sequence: CASSYRRGRMNTEAFF. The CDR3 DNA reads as TGTGCCAGCAGTTACCGGCGGGGGCGGATGAACACTGAAGCTTTCTTT.

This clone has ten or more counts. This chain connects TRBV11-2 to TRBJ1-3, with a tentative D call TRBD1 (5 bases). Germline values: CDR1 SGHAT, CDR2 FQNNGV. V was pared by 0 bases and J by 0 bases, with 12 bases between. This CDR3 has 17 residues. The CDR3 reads CASSLDRRGLSGNTIYF. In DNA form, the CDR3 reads TGTGCCAGCAGCTTAGATCGGAGGGGTCTCTCTGGAAACACCATATATTTT.